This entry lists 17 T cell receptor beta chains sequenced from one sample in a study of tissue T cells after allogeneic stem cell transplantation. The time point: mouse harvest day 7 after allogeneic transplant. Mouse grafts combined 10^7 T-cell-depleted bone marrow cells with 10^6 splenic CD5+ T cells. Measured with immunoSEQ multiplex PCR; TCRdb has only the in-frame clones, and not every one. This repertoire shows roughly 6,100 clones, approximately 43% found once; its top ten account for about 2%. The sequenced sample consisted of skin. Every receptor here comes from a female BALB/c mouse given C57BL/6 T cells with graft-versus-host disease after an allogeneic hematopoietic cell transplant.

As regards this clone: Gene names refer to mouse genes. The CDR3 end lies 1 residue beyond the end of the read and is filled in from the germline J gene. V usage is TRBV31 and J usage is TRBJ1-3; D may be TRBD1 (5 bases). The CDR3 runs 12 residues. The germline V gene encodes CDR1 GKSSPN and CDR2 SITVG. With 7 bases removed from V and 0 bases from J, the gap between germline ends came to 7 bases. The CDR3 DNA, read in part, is TGTGCCTCCAGGGCTTCTGGAAATACGCTCTAT. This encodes CASRASGNTLY. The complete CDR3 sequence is CASRASGNTLYF.

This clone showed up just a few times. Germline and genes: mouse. Partial CDR3 DNA: TGTGCCAGCAGCTTAGAGGGGGGGGCTGAGCAGTTC. This translates into CASSLEGGAEQF. The whole CDR3 reads CASSLEGGAEQFF. The chain uses TRBV3 and TRBJ2-1, with a tentative D call TRBD2 (7 bases). The read comes to an end 1 residue before the CDR3 does, leaving the germline J gene to fill in the end. The CDR3 has 13 amino acids. Germline V gene data show CDR1 as SNHLY and CDR2 as FYNGKV (reference sequence). V lost 1 base and J lost 7, with 8 bases in between.

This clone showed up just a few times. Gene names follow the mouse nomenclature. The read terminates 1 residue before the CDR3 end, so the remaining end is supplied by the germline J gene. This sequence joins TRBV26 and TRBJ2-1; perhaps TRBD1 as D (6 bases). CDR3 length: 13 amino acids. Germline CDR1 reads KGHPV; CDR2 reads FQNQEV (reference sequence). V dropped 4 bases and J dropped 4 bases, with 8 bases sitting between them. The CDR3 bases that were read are TGTGCCAGCAGTCCTCAGGGGTATGCTGAGCAGTTC. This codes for CASSPQGYAEQF. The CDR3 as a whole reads CASSPQGYAEQFF.

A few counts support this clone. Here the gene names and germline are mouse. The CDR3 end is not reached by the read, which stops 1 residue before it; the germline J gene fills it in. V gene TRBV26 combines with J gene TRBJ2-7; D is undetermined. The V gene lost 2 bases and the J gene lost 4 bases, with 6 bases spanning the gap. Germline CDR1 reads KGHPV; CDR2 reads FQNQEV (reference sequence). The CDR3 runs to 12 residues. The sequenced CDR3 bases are TGTGCCAGCAGTCTGCAGGATTATGAACAGTAC. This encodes CASSLQDYEQY. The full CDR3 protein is CASSLQDYEQYF. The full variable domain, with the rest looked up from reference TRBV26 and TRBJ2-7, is NSKVIQTPRYLVKGQGQKAKMRCIPEKGHPVVFWYQQNKNNEFKFLINFQNQEVLQQIDMTEKRFSAECPSNSPCSLEIQSSEAGDSALYLCASSLQDYEQYFGPGTRLTVL.

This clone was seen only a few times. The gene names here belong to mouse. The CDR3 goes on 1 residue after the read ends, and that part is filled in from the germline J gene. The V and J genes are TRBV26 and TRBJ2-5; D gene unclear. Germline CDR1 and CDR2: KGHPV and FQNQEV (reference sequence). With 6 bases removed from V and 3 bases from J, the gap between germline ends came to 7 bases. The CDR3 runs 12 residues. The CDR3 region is CASSLQQDTQYF. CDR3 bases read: TGTGCCAGCAGCCTACAACAAGACACCCAGTAC.

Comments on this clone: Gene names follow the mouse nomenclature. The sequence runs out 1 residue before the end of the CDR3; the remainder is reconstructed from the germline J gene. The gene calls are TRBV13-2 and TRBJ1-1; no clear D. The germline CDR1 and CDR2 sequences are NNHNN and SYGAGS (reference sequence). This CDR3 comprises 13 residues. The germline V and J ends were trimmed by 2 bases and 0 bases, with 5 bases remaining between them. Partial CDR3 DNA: TGTGCCAGCGGTGACAAATCAAACACAGAAGTCTTC. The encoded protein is CASGDKSNTEVF. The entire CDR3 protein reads CASGDKSNTEVFF.

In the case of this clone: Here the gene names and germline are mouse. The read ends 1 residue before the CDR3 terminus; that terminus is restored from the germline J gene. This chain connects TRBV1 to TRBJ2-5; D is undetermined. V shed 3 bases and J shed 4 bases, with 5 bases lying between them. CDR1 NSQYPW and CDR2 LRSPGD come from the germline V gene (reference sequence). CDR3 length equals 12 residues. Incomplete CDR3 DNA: TGCACCTGCAGTGCCCAGGAAGACACCCAGTAC. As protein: CTCSAQEDTQY. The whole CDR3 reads CTCSAQEDTQYF.

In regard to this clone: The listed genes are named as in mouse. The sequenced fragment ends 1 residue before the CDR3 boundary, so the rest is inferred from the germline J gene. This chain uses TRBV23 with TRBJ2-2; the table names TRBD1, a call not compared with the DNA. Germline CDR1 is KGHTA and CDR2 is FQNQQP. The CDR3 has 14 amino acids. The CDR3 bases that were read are TGCTCCAGCATCGGGACAGGGGACACCGGGCAGCTCTAC. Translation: CSSIGTGDTGQLY. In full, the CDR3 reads CSSIGTGDTGQLYF.

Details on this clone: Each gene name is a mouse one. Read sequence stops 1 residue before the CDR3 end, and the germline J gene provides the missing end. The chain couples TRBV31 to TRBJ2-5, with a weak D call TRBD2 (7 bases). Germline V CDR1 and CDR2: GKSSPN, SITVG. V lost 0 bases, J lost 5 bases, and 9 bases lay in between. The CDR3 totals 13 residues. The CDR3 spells CAWSLGGGDTQYF. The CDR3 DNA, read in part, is TGTGCCTGGAGTCTAGGGGGGGGAGACACCCAGTAC.

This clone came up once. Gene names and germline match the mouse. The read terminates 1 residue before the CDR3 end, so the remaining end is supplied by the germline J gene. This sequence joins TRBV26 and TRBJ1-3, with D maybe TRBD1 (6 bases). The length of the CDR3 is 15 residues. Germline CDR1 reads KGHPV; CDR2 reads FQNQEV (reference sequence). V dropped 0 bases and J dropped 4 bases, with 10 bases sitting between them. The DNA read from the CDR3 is TGTGCCAGCAGTCTGTCCCAGGGGAGGGGAAATACGCTCTAT. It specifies CASSLSQGRGNTLY. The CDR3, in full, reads CASSLSQGRGNTLYF. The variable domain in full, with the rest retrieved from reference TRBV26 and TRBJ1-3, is NSKVIQTPRYLVKGQGQKAKMRCIPEKGHPVVFWYQQNKNNEFKFLINFQNQEVLQQIDMTEKRFSAECPSNSPCSLEIQSSEAGDSALYLCASSLSQGRGNTLYFGEGSRLIVV.

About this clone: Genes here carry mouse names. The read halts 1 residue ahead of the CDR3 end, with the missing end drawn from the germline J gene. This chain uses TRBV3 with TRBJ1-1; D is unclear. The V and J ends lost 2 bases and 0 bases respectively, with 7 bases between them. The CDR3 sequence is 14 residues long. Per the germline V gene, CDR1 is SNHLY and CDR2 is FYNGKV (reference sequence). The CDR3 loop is CASSLKGANTEVFF. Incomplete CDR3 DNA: TGTGCCAGCAGCTTAAAGGGTGCAAACACAGAAGTCTTC.

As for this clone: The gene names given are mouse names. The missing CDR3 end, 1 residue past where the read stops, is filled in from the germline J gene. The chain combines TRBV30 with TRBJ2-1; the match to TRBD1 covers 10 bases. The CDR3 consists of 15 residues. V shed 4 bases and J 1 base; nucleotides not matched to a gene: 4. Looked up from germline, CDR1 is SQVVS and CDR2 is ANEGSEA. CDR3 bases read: TGTAGTTCTACCCCGGGACAGGGGAACTATGCTGAGCAGTTC. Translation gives CSSTPGQGNYAEQF. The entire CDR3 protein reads CSSTPGQGNYAEQFF.

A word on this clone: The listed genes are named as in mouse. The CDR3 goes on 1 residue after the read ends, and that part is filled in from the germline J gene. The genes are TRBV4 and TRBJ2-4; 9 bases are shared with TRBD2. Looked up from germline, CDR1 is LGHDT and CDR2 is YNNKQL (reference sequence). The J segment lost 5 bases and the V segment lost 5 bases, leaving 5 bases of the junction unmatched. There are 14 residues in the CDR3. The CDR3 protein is CASSPGTGTNTLYF. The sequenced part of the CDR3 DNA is TGTGCCAGCAGCCCCGGGACTGGGACAAACACCTTGTAC.

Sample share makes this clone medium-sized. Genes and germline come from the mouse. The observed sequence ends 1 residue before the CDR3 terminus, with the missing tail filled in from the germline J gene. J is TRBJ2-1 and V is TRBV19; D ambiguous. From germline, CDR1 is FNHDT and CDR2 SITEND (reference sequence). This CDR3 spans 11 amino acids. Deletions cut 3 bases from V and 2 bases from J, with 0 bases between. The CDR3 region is CASSNYAEQFF. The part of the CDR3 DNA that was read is TGTGCCAGCAGTAACTATGCTGAGCAGTTC.

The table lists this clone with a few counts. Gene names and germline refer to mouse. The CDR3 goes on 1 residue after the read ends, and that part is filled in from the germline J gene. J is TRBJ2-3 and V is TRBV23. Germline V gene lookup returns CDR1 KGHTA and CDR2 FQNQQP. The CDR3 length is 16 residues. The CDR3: CSSSQSFGGPAETLYF. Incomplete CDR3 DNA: TGCTCCAGCAGTCAATCGTTCGGGGGACCCGCAGAAACGCTGTAT.

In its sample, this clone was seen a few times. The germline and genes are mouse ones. The part of the CDR3 DNA that was read is TGTGCCAGCAGCCGGGGACAGACCTATGCTGAGCAGTTC. Encoded protein: CASSRGQTYAEQF. The complete CDR3 reads CASSRGQTYAEQFF. The genes are TRBV26 and TRBJ2-1; 7 nucleotides line up with TRBD1. The read terminates 1 residue ahead of where the CDR3 ends, so the germline J gene completes it. Germline assignment: CDR1 KGHPV and CDR2 FQNQEV (reference sequence). V lost 6 bases and J lost 3; bases outside the gene matches: 5. This CDR3 comprises 14 residues.

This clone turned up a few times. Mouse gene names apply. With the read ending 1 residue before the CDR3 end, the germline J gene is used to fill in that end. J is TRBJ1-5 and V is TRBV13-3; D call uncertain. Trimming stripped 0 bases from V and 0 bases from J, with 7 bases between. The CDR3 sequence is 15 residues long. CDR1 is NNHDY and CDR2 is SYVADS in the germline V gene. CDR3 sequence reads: CASSDATYNNQAPLF. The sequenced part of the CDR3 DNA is TGTGCCAGCAGTGATGCCACGTATAACAACCAGGCTCCGCTT.